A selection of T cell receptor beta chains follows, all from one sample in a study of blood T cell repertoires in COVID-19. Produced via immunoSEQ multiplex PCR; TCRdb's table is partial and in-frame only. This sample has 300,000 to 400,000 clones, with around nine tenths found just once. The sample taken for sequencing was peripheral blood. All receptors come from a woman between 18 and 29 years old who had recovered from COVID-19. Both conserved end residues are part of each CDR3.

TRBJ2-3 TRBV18 CASSLQALDPGGRADTQYF
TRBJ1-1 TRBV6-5 CASRSDSVDQAFF
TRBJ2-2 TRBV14 CASSQSRTGWTGELFF
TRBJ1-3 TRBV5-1 CASGRGSGNTIYF
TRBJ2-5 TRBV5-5 CASSWDRVATQYF
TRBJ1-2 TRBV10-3 CAISELKERMSYGYTF
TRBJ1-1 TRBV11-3 CASSSNRENTEAFF
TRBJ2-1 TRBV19 CASSIPDTILISEQFF
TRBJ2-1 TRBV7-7 CASSPARGEQFF
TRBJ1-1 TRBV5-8 CASRKGGMNTEAFF
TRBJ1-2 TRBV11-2 CASSPSQGAGYTF
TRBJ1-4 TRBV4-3 CASSQRRRALEGEKLFF
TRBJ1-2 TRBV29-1 CSAWTGRDNGYTF